These T cell receptor beta chains were read from a single sample in a study of radiotherapy plus CTLA-4 blockade in lung cancer. Assay used: immunoSEQ multiplex PCR; TCRdb lists only in-frame clones, some missing. The data contain tens of thousands of clones, around 87% of them singletons. The material sequenced was peripheral blood, taken from a patient treated with radiotherapy plus ipilimumab. The origin of the receptors is a human donor with non-small cell lung cancer that progressed on radiotherapy plus ipilimumab. The CDR3 runs from the conserved cysteine through the conserved F or W. Each record gives: clone size, J gene, V gene, D gene, CDR3 protein, CDR3 DNA. The D gene is left open where the match is weak. Clone size is shown for a subset of rows, as once, few, many or a class of expanded clone.

abundance: .; j_gene: TRBJ1-2; v_gene: TRBV7-3; d_gene: .; CDR3aa: CASSVAGGYGYTF; CDR3nt: TGTGCCAGCAGCGTAGCGGGGGGCTATGGCTACACCTTC
abundance: once; j_gene: TRBJ2-7; v_gene: TRBV4-2; d_gene: TRBD2; CDR3aa: CASSQDGTSSYEQYF; CDR3nt: TGTGCCAGCAGCCAAGATGGGACTAGCTCCTACGAGCAGTACTTC
abundance: .; j_gene: TRBJ1-2; v_gene: TRBV2; d_gene: TRBD1; CDR3aa: CASVPGQGFIGGYTF; CDR3nt: TGTGCCAGCGTCCCGGGACAGGGGTTCATTGGCGGCTACACCTTC
abundance: .; j_gene: TRBJ2-5; v_gene: TRBV5-4; d_gene: .; CDR3aa: CASSLGTAQETQYF; CDR3nt: TGTGCCAGCAGCTTGGGCACGGCCCAAGAGACCCAGTACTTC
abundance: few; j_gene: TRBJ2-4; v_gene: TRBV21-1; d_gene: .; CDR3aa: CASSKEQKDIQYF; CDR3nt: TGTGCCAGCAGCAAAGAACAGAAGGACATTCAGTACTTC
abundance: .; j_gene: TRBJ1-5; v_gene: TRBV15; d_gene: .; CDR3aa: CATSGIQGGEPQHF; CDR3nt: TGTGCCACCAGCGGTATACAGGGCGGGGAGCCCCAGCATTTT
abundance: .; j_gene: TRBJ2-2; v_gene: TRBV7-9; d_gene: TRBD2; CDR3aa: CASSSGTSGSLTGELFF; CDR3nt: TGTGCCAGCAGCTCGGGGACTAGCGGGAGCCTTACCGGGGAGCTGTTTTTT
abundance: .; j_gene: TRBJ1-5; v_gene: TRBV18; d_gene: .; CDR3aa: CASSPGPRSNQPQHF; CDR3nt: TGTGCCAGCTCACCCGGGCCGAGGAGCAATCAGCCCCAGCATTTT
abundance: .; j_gene: TRBJ1-2; v_gene: TRBV30; d_gene: .; CDR3aa: CAWEGRDGTFGYGYTF; CDR3nt: TGTGCCTGGGAGGGACGGGACGGTACTTTTGGCTATGGCTACACCTTC
abundance: .; j_gene: TRBJ2-7; v_gene: TRBV29-1; d_gene: .; CDR3aa: CSVAGSLSYEQYF; CDR3nt: TGCAGCGTTGCCGGCTCCCTCTCCTACGAGCAGTACTTC
abundance: .; j_gene: TRBJ1-5; v_gene: TRBV27; d_gene: .; CDR3aa: CASSPGSTYQPQHF; CDR3nt: TGTGCCAGCAGCCCCGGGAGCACCTATCAGCCCCAGCATTTT
abundance: once; j_gene: TRBJ2-1; v_gene: TRBV5-4; d_gene: .; CDR3aa: CASRRQVTPSYNEQFF; CDR3nt: TGTGCCAGCAGGCGACAGGTGACCCCCTCTTACAATGAGCAGTTCTTC
abundance: .; j_gene: TRBJ1-2; v_gene: TRBV19; d_gene: .; CDR3aa: CASSPEGGHYGYTF; CDR3nt: TGTGCCAGTAGTCCCGAGGGGGGTCACTATGGCTACACCTTC
abundance: .; j_gene: TRBJ1-1; v_gene: TRBV14; d_gene: .; CDR3aa: CASSPRGAEAFF; CDR3nt: TGTGCCAGCAGCCCGCGGGGGGCTGAAGCTTTCTTT
abundance: .; j_gene: TRBJ1-5; v_gene: TRBV19; d_gene: .; CDR3aa: CASSFSQGNSNQPQHF; CDR3nt: TGTGCCAGTAGTTTCTCCCAGGGGAATAGCAATCAGCCCCAGCATTTT
abundance: .; j_gene: TRBJ2-5; v_gene: TRBV9; d_gene: .; CDR3aa: CASSSYGSMETQYF; CDR3nt: TGTGCCAGCAGCTCTTACGGGAGTATGGAGACCCAGTACTTC
abundance: .; j_gene: TRBJ2-3; v_gene: TRBV7-2; d_gene: .; CDR3aa: CASSLEAADTQYF; CDR3nt: TGTGCCAGCAGCTTAGAGGCGGCAGATACGCAGTATTTT
abundance: .; j_gene: TRBJ1-6; v_gene: TRBV5-1; d_gene: .; CDR3aa: CASSAGQINNSPLHF; CDR3nt: TGCGCCAGCAGCGCAGGACAGATTAATAATTCACCCCTCCACTTT
abundance: .; j_gene: TRBJ1-3; v_gene: TRBV4-3; d_gene: .; CDR3aa: CASSQVALGSGNTIYF; CDR3nt: TGCGCCAGCAGCCAAGTAGCGTTAGGATCTGGAAACACCATATATTTT
abundance: .; j_gene: TRBJ2-7; v_gene: TRBV5-1; d_gene: TRBD2; CDR3aa: CASSFLAGTRYEQYF; CDR3nt: TGCGCCAGCAGCTTCCTAGCGGGAACGAGATACGAGCAGTACTTC
abundance: .; j_gene: TRBJ1-5; v_gene: TRBV19; d_gene: .; CDR3aa: CASSIINRNQPQHF; CDR3nt: TGTGCCAGTAGTATTATCAACCGCAATCAGCCCCAGCATTTT
abundance: .; j_gene: TRBJ2-5; v_gene: TRBV19; d_gene: .; CDR3aa: CAFPHRAGARETQYF; CDR3nt: TGTGCCTTCCCCCATAGGGCGGGGGCGAGGGAGACCCAGTACTTC
abundance: .; j_gene: TRBJ2-7; v_gene: TRBV19; d_gene: .; CDR3aa: CASRLPELPYEQYF; CDR3nt: TGTGCCAGTAGACTACCTGAACTCCCCTACGAGCAGTACTTC
abundance: .; j_gene: TRBJ1-5; v_gene: TRBV4-2; d_gene: .; CDR3aa: CASSQDRTENQPQHF; CDR3nt: TGTGCCAGCAGCCAAGACAGGACAGAAAATCAGCCCCAGCATTTT
abundance: .; j_gene: TRBJ1-5; v_gene: TRBV2; d_gene: TRBD1; CDR3aa: CASSPRQGGQPQHF; CDR3nt: TGTGCCAGCAGTCCTAGACAGGGGGGTCAGCCCCAGCATTTT
abundance: .; j_gene: TRBJ1-1; v_gene: TRBV7-8; d_gene: .; CDR3aa: CASSLKRNTEAFF; CDR3nt: TGTGCCAGCAGCTTAAAACGGAACACTGAAGCTTTCTTT
abundance: few; j_gene: TRBJ1-4; v_gene: TRBV4-1; d_gene: TRBD1; CDR3aa: CASSQDPQTGGGEKLFF; CDR3nt: TGCGCCAGCAGCCAAGACCCCCAGACAGGGGGTGGGGAAAAACTGTTTTTT
abundance: .; j_gene: TRBJ2-1; v_gene: TRBV9; d_gene: .; CDR3aa: CASSVLGTAYNEQFF; CDR3nt: TGTGCCAGCAGCGTACTCGGAACTGCCTACAATGAGCAGTTCTTC
abundance: .; j_gene: TRBJ1-1; v_gene: TRBV29-1; d_gene: TRBD1; CDR3aa: CSVARQGNTEAFF; CDR3nt: TGCAGCGTGGCCCGACAGGGAAACACTGAAGCTTTCTTT
abundance: .; j_gene: TRBJ2-7; v_gene: TRBV9; d_gene: .; CDR3aa: CASSVAPQTYEQYF; CDR3nt: TGTGCCAGCAGCGTAGCCCCTCAAACCTACGAGCAGTACTTC
abundance: .; j_gene: TRBJ2-3; v_gene: TRBV27; d_gene: TRBD2; CDR3aa: CASRRRGTSGRYTDTQYF; CDR3nt: TGTGCCAGCAGACGCCGCGGGACTAGCGGGCGATACACAGATACGCAGTATTTT
abundance: .; j_gene: TRBJ2-1; v_gene: TRBV11-3; d_gene: TRBD2; CDR3aa: CASSLVPGGDNEQFF; CDR3nt: TGTGCCAGCAGCTTAGTCCCGGGAGGGGACAATGAGCAGTTCTTC
abundance: .; j_gene: TRBJ1-5; v_gene: TRBV30; d_gene: TRBD1; CDR3aa: CAWSTGGNQPQHF; CDR3nt: TGTGCCTGGAGCACAGGGGGCAATCAGCCCCAGCATTTT
abundance: .; j_gene: TRBJ2-7; v_gene: TRBV5-1; d_gene: .; CDR3aa: CASSLVVGQGFYEQYF; CDR3nt: TGCGCCAGCAGCTTGGTCGTTGGGCAGGGGTTTTACGAGCAGTACTTC
abundance: .; j_gene: TRBJ2-7; v_gene: TRBV6-1; d_gene: .; CDR3aa: CASRTGATWREQYF; CDR3nt: TGTGCCAGCCGAACCGGGGCCACTTGGCGCGAGCAGTACTTC
abundance: .; j_gene: TRBJ1-1; v_gene: TRBV27; d_gene: .; CDR3aa: CASSSPWNTEAFF; CDR3nt: TGTGCCAGCAGTAGCCCCTGGAACACTGAAGCTTTCTTT
abundance: .; j_gene: TRBJ2-3; v_gene: TRBV27; d_gene: .; CDR3aa: CASSLVPLGGGTDTQYF; CDR3nt: TGTGCCAGCAGTTTAGTACCTCTGGGGGGTGGCACAGATACGCAGTATTTT
abundance: .; j_gene: TRBJ1-1; v_gene: TRBV14; d_gene: .; CDR3aa: CASSQASRNTEAFF; CDR3nt: TGTGCCAGCAGCCAAGCCAGCAGGAACACTGAAGCTTTCTTT
abundance: .; j_gene: TRBJ2-4; v_gene: TRBV4-3; d_gene: .; CDR3aa: CASSQRTSNIQYF; CDR3nt: TGCGCCAGCAGCCAGCGAACCTCAAACATTCAGTACTTC
abundance: .; j_gene: TRBJ2-1; v_gene: TRBV18; d_gene: .; CDR3aa: CASSPVDSYNEQFF; CDR3nt: TGTGCCAGCTCACCGGTCGACAGCTACAATGAGCAGTTCTTC
abundance: .; j_gene: TRBJ2-3; v_gene: TRBV30; d_gene: TRBD2; CDR3aa: CAWSVRWEGLDTQYF; CDR3nt: TGTGCCTGGAGTGTACGGTGGGAGGGCTTGGATACGCAGTATTTT
abundance: .; j_gene: TRBJ2-2; v_gene: TRBV5-1; d_gene: .; CDR3aa: CASSLQDTGELFF; CDR3nt: TGCGCCAGCAGCTTGCAGGACACCGGGGAGCTGTTTTTT
abundance: .; j_gene: TRBJ2-1; v_gene: TRBV5-5; d_gene: .; CDR3aa: CASSLWLGAGATYNEQFF; CDR3nt: TGTGCCAGCAGCTTGTGGCTAGGGGCGGGGGCCACCTACAATGAGCAGTTCTTC
abundance: .; j_gene: TRBJ1-1; v_gene: TRBV4-3; d_gene: .; CDR3aa: CASSQLEGFNTEAFF; CDR3nt: TGCGCCAGCAGCCAGTTGGAGGGGTTTAACACTGAAGCTTTCTTT
abundance: .; j_gene: TRBJ1-1; v_gene: TRBV10-3; d_gene: .; CDR3aa: CAISEWHNNTEAFF; CDR3nt: TGTGCCATCAGTGAGTGGCACAATAACACTGAAGCTTTCTTT
abundance: .; j_gene: TRBJ1-6; v_gene: TRBV6-5; d_gene: TRBD1; CDR3aa: CASRPVDRVGSPLHF; CDR3nt: TGTGCCAGCAGACCTGTGGACAGGGTAGGATCACCCCTCCACTTT
abundance: .; j_gene: TRBJ1-1; v_gene: TRBV19; d_gene: .; CDR3aa: CASSIGGWPEAFF; CDR3nt: TGTGCCAGTAGTATCGGGGGGTGGCCTGAAGCTTTCTTT